The source of this TCR beta chain is a study of blood T cell repertoires in COVID-19. With 5 bases clipped from V and 2 bases from J, the junction kept 4 bases outside the gene matches. The CDR3 contains 15 residues. The germline CDR1 and CDR2 sequences are SGHVS and FQNEAQ. Sequenced by immunoSEQ multiplex PCR; TCRdb stores in-frame clones only, minus some. The sample includes about 230,000 clones, approximately 87% of them seen just once. The specimen sequenced was peripheral blood. The chain couples TRBV7-8 to TRBJ1-2; 11 nucleotides agree with TRBD1. The source is a woman in her 70s with active or convalescent COVID-19. The CDR3 nucleotides read TGTGCCAGCAGCGCTAGGGACAGGGGGAACTATGGCTACACCTTC. It is translated as CASSARDRGNYGYTF. The full variable domain, rest sourced from reference TRBV7-8 and TRBJ1-2, is GAGVSQSPRYKVAKRGQDVALRCDPISGHVSLFWYQQALGQGPEFLTYFQNEAQLDKSGLPSDRFFAERPEGSVSTLKIQRTQQEDSAVYLCASSARDRGNYGYTFGSGTRLTVV.